This record looks at one TCR beta chain sequence and its context. This clone has only a few counts. Its antigen has not been determined. Per-base qualities were not stored, and no clone one base away is much larger. The Qiagen DNeasy kit was used to extract genomic DNA from unsorted PBMCs and from the negatively selected CD4+ and CD8+ fractions. Amplification of TCR beta CDR3 regions was done by immunoSEQ multiplex PCR with primers that anneal to V and J segments. A synthetic immune receptor repertoire was used to minimize amplification bias, and any remaining bias was removed computationally after sequencing. In the original analysis: Custom Python scripts were used to quantify repertoire diversity as the Shannon entropy index. Unsorted, CD4+ and CD8+ repertoires were examined separately, except in combined analyses, for which CD4+ and CD8+ sequences were merged in silico. Clonal expansion was defined as at least a 2-fold frequency increase after treatment relative to C1D1, with a pseudocount of 0.5 for undetected baseline clones. Singleton clones were defined as clones with 0 or 1 copy at C1D1, and non-singleton clones were defined as clones with 2 or more copies. By matching protein sequences in sorted samples from the same patient, clones expanded in unsorted samples were annotated as CD4+, CD8+ or unknown. Wilcoxon tests on paired samples were used to test diversity changes from C1D1 to C4D1. Drawn from immuneACCESS, this table holds only the in-frame rearrangements with V and J called that TCRdb kept. Clones are partly lost; checked studies trace under half to an unresolved V gene and leave the rest unexplained. V, J and clone size were drawn from that table, and D and trimming were deduced from the DNA. The sample table lists 25,000 to 30,000 clones, 88% of them with a count of one. Together, the top ten hold 6.5% to 7.5% of the sample.

Interpreted using the paper, the time point label stands for: cycle 1 day 1 (C1D1), immediately before nivolumab initiation. Every trial patient had relapsed following autologous stem cell transplantation, and prior brentuximab vedotin exposure was what differed among cohorts A, B and C. A Miltenyi CD8+ T cell isolation kit was used for magnetic negative selection to purify CD8+ T cells from thawed PBMCs. The trial cohort was composed of about 60 patients with relapsed/refractory classical Hodgkin lymphoma, for whom complete response, partial response or progressive disease was recorded as best overall response. Trial patients were treated with single-agent nivolumab in the multi-cohort phase II CheckMate 205 trial. An independent review committee assessed best overall response by applying the 2007 International Working Group response criteria. PBMCs from the trial were collected at three points: immediately before nivolumab initiation (C1D1), and during therapy at cycle 2 day 1 and cycle 4 day 1. Peripheral blood was collected in 8 mL Vacutainer Cell Preparation Tubes, from which PBMCs were isolated by centrifugation and then cryopreserved. Purified CD4+ and CD8+ fractions were prepared only for cases where an additional PBMC sample was available. Magnetically labelled cells were removed on LS columns in a quadroMACS separator, and the flow-through was collected as the purified fraction.

The sample originates from a study of PD-1 blockade in classical Hodgkin lymphoma (dated by TCRdb to 2019 to 2021). General notes on the study: Nivolumab dosing was 3 mg/kg intravenously every 2 weeks, continuing until either disease progression or unacceptable toxicity. To define a peripheral blood immune signature of response to PD-1 blockade in classical Hodgkin lymphoma, the study combined TCR beta sequencing with CyTOF. Study-level results and caveats: A significant rise by C4D1 was seen in CD4+ but not CD8+ TCR diversity (p=0.0027 vs p=0.16), with the rise being most apparent in complete responders (p=0.02). Patients starting nivolumab less than 1 year after ASCT had lower diversity and were excluded from later analyses to avoid confounding by immune reconstitution. Baseline diversity similar to that of newly diagnosed patients was observed in trial patients achieving complete response, whereas significantly lower diversity was observed in partial responders and progressors. Baseline TCR diversity was reported to be lower in newly diagnosed patients than in healthy donors and to be lower still in relapsed/refractory patients. The study was limited to a single clinical trial cohort, and causes of repertoire differences, possibly disease activity or prior therapy, remained undefined.

Specimen: CD8+ T cells from blood, collected at baseline. The clonotype was recovered from a human donor with classical Hodgkin lymphoma.

The CDR3 corresponds to CASSLNSLYGYTF. The sequenced DNA is TGTGCCAGCAGTTTAAACAGTCTCTATGGCTACACCTTC. The sequence joins TRBV27 to TRBJ1-2, with the D segment identity uncertain. Trimming removed 2 bases from V and 4 bases from J, leaving 8 bases between the germline ends. There are 13 amino acids in the CDR3, from cysteine to phenylalanine inclusive. Only the CDR3 DNA stays, 39 bases, in frame from base 1. Based on the germline V gene (reference sequence), the CDR1 and CDR2 sequences are MNHEY and SMNVEV.